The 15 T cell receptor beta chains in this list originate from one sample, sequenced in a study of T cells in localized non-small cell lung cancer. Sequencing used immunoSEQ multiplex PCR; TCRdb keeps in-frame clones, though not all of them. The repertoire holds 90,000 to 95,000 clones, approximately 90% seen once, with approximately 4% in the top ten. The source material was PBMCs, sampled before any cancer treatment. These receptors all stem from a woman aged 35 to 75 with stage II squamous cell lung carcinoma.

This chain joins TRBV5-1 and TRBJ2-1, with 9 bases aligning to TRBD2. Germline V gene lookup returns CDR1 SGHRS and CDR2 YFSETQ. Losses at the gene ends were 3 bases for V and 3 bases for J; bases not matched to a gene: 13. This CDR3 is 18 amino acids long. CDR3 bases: TGCGCCAGCAGCTCGCTAAGGGCTAGCGGGGACCTCTACAATGAGCAGTTCTTC. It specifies CASSSLRASGDLYNEQFF.

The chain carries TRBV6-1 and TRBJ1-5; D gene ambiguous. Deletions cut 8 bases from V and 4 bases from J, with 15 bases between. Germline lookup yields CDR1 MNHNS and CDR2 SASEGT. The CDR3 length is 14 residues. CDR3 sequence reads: CASGDPGWNQPQHF. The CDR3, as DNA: TGTGCCAGCGGAGACCCGGGGTGGAATCAGCCCCAGCATTTT.

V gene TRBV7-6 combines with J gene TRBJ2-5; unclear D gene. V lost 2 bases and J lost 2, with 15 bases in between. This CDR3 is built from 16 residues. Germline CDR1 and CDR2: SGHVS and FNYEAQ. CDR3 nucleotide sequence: TGTGCCAGCAGCTTAACCGTGGGCGGCCCTCAAGAGACCCAGTACTTC. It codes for CASSLTVGGPQETQYF.

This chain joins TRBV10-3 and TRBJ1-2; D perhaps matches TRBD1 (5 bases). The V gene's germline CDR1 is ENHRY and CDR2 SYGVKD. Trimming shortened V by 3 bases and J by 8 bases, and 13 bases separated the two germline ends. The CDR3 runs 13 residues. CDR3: CAISDWGPWGYTF. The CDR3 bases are TGTGCCATCAGTGACTGGGGCCCTTGGGGCTACACCTTC.

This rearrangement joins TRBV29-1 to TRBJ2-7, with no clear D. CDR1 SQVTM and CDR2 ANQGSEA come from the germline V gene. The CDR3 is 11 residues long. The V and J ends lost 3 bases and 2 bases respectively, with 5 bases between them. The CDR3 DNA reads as TGCAGCGTTGAGGCAGCCTACGAGCAGTACTTC. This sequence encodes CSVEAAYEQYF.

In DNA form, the CDR3 reads TGTGCCAGCAGTGAAAAACAGGGAATGAACACTGAAGCTTTCTTT. This gives the protein CASSEKQGMNTEAFF. The V and J genes are TRBV2 and TRBJ1-1, with a tentative D call TRBD1 (6 bases). The CDR3 has 15 residues. With 2 bases removed from V and 0 bases from J, the gap between germline ends came to 10 bases. Germline loops: CDR1 SNHLY, CDR2 FYNNEI.

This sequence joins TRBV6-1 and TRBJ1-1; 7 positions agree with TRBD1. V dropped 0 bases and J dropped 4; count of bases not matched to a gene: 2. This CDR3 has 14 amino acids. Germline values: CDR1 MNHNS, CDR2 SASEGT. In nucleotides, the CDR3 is TGTGCCAGCAGTGAAGCCCCAGGGGGCACTGAAGCTTTCTTT. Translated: CASSEAPGGTEAFF.

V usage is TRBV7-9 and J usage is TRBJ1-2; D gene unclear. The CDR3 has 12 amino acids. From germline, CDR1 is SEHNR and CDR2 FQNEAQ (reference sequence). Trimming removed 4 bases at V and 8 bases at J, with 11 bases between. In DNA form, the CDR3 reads TGTGCCAGCAGCTCTCTCAGCTGGGGCTACACCTTC. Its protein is CASSSLSWGYTF.

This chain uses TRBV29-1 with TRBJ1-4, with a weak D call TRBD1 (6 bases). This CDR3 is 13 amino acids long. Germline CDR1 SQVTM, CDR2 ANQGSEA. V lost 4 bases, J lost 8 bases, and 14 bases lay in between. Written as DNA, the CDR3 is TGCAGCGTTGTGTGGAGGGGGGCCGAAAAACTGTTTTTT. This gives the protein CSVVWRGAEKLFF.

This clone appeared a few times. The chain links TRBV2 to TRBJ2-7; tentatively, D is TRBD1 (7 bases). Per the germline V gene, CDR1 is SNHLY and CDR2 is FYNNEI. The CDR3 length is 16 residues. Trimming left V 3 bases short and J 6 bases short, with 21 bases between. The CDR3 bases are TGTGCCAGCAGTGATAGAGGAGGGACAGCGGTTAGCGAGCAGTACTTC. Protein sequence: CASSDRGGTAVSEQYF.

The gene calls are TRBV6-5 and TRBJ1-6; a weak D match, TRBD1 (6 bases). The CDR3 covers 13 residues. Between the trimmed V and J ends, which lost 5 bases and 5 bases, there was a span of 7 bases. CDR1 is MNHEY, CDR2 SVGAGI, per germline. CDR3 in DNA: TGTGCCAGCAGTGGACAGCATAATTCACCCCTCCACTTT. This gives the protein CASSGQHNSPLHF.

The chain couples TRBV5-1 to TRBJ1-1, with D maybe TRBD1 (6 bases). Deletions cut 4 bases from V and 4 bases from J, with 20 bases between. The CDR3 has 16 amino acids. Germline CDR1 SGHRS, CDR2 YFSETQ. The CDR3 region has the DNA TGCGCCAGCAGCCCGTCCGGGACATCGGCACGCACTGAAGCTTTCTTT. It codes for CASSPSGTSARTEAFF.

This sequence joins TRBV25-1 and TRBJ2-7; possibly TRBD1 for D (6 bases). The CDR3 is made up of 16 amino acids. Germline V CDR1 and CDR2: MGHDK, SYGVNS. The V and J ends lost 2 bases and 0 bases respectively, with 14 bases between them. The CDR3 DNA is TGTGCCAGCAGTGAAGCCGCAAGGGACAACTCCTACGAGCAGTACTTC. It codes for CASSEAARDNSYEQYF.

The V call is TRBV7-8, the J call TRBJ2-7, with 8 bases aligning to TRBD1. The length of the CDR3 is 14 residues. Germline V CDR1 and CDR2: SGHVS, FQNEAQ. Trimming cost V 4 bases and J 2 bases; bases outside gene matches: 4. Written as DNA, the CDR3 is TGTGCCAGCAGCTCCCGGACAGGGCCCTACGAGCAGTACTTC. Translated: CASSSRTGPYEQYF.

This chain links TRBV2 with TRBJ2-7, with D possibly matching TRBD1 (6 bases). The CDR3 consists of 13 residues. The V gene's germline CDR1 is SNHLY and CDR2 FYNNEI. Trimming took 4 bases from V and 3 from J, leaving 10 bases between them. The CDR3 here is CASSGQVNYEQYF. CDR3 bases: TGTGCCAGCAGTGGACAGGTTAACTACGAGCAGTACTTC. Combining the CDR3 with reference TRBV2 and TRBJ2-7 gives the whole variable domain EPEVTQTPSHQVTQMGQEVILRCVPISNHLYFYWYRQILGQKVEFLVSFYNNEISEKSEIFDDQFSVERPDGSNFTLKIRSTKLEDSAMYFCASSGQVNYEQYFGPGTRLTVT.